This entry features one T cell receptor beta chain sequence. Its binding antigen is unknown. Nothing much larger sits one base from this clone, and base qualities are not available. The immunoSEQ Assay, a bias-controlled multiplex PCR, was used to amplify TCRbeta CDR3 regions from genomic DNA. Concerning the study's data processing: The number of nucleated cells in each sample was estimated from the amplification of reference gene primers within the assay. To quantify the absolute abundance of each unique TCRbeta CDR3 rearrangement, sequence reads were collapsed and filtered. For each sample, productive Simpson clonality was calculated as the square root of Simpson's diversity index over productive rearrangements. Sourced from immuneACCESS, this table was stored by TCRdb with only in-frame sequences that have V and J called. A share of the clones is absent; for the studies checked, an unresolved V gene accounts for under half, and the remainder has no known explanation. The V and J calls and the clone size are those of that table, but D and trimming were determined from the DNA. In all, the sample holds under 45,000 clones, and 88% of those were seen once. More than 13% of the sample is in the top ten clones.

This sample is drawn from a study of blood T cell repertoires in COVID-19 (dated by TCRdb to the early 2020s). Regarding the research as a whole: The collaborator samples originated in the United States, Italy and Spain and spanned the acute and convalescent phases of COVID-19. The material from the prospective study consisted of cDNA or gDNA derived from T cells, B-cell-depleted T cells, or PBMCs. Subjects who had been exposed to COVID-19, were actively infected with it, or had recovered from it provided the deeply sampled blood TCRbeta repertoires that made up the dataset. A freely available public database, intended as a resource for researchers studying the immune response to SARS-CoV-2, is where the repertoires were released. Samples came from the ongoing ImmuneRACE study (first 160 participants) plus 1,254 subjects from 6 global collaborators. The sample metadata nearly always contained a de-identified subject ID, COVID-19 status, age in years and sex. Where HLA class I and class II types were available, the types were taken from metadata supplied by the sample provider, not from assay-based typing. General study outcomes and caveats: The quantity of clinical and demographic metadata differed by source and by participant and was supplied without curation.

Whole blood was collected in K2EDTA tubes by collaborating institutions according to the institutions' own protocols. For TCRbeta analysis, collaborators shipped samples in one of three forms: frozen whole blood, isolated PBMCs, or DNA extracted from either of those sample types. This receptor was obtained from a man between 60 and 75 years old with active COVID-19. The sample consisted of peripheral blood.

At the DNA level, the sequence is TGTGCCAGTAGTGAGGGGTTCCGGGACAGGGCCGATACGCAGTATTTT. Protein translation: CASSEGFRDRADTQYF. The chain links TRBV19 with TRBJ2-3; TRBD1 aligns with 9 central bases. As encoded in the germline V gene (reference sequence), CDR1 is LNHDA while CDR2 is SQIVND. Inclusive of the bounding cysteine and phenylalanine, the CDR3 is 16 residues long. Left in the record is the CDR3 DNA by itself, 48 bases read in frame from the first base. Trimming takes 5 bases off V and 6 bases off J; junction bases not matched to a gene: 12. With the portions outside the CDR3 filled from the reference TRBV19 and TRBJ2-3 genes, the complete variable region becomes DGGITQSPKYLFRKEGQNVTLSCEQNLNHDAMYWYRQDPGQGLRLIYYSQIVNDFQKGDIAEGYSVSREKKESFPLTVTSAQKNPTAFYLCASSEGFRDRADTQYFGPGTRLTVL.